This T cell receptor (beta chain) was sequenced during a study of human T cells and chemical hapten exposure. TCRdb re-called the RACE reads with MiXCR, one entry per CDR3 protein. The table includes roughly 46,000 distinct CDR3 sequences, about 4.1% detected once. The time point is: healthy volunteer bleed at 2 weeks. Unseparated into fractions, whole blood served as the source from which total RNA was extracted. Study-wide points: No change in TCRs above 1 in 1000 frequency was produced by DPC sensitization.

V dropped 4 bases and J dropped 2 bases, with 12 bases sitting between them. The CDR3 runs 14 residues. The V gene's germline CDR1 is SNHLY and CDR2 FYNNEI. This clonotype was recorded at least ten times. Antigen specificity is unknown. Sequencing used whole blood. V is TRBV2 and J is TRBJ2-7; no clear D gene. The clonotype comes from a human donor in good health. Some clones in this sample may be carry-over from other donors' samples. CDR3 sequence: CASSGGRTTYEQYF. CDR3 bases: TGTGCCAGCAGTGGAGGTAGGACGACCTACGAGCAGTACTTC.